The present T cell receptor (beta chain) was sequenced within a study of T cells in Graves' hyperthyroidism and ophthalmopathy. In the ophthalmopathy cohort, Clinical Activity Score was at least 3, NOSPECS grade at least 4, and duration under 3 months. Extraction of PBMCs used around 9.6 ml of fresh peripheral blood. Findings and caveats of the study: Ophthalmopathy was model-predicted a median around 6.1 months pre-onset.

RNA transcripts were the template for amplifying TCR beta CDR3 regions. During a first-round RT-PCR of the TCR CDR3, the HTBI primer set was used. TCRdb used MiXCR to reprocess the multiplex PCR reads, holding one entry per CDR3 protein. The table records around 600,000 distinct CDR3 sequences, approximately 14% of them present only once. This clonotype occurred many times. Antigen specificity is unknown. The receptor comes from a woman aged 18-29 years with Graves' ophthalmopathy. Sequencing input: blood.

Written as DNA, the CDR3 is TGTGCCAGCAGTCCCGGGACTAGCGTTACGGAGCAGTACTTC. Protein sequence: CASSPGTSVTEQYF. The chain joins TRBV6-2 or TRBV6-3 to TRBJ2-7; TRBD2 aligns across 10 bases. CDR3 length equals 14 residues. The V gene end was trimmed by 5 bases and the J gene end by 7 bases; junction bases not matched to a gene: 8. Per germline, CDR1 MNHEY and CDR2 SVGEGT.